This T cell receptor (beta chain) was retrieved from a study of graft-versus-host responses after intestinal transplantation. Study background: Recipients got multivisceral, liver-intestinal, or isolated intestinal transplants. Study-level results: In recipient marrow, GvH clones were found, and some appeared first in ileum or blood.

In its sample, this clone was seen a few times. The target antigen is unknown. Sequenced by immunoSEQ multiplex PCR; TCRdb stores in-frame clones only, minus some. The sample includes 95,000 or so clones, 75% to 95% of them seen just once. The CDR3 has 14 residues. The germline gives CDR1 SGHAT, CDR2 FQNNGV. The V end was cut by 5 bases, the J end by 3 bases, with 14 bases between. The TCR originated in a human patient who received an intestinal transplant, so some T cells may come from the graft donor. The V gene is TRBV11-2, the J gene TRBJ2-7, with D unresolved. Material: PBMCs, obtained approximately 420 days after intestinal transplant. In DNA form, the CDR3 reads TGTGCCAGCAGCCCTGGATCGCCCCTCTACGAGCAGTACTTC. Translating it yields CASSPGSPLYEQYF.